One T cell receptor (beta chain) is described in this entry. Per the germline V gene, CDR1 is MNHEY and CDR2 is SVGAGI. Trimming shortened V by 2 bases and J by 6 bases, and 11 bases separated the two germline ends. This CDR3 spans 14 amino acids. The sample is drawn from a study of blood T cell repertoires in COVID-19. Measured with immunoSEQ multiplex PCR; TCRdb has only the in-frame clones, and not every one. The data contain more than 95,000 clones, 90% of them singletons. This sequence originates from a human donor with active COVID-19. The donor label of this sample is uncertain. Sequenced material: peripheral blood. V and J are TRBV6-5 and TRBJ2-1, with a weak D call TRBD1 (6 bases). CDR3 region: CASSYRGGPNEQFF. The CDR3 nucleotides are TGTGCCAGCAGTTACCGAGGGGGACCCAATGAGCAGTTCTTC.